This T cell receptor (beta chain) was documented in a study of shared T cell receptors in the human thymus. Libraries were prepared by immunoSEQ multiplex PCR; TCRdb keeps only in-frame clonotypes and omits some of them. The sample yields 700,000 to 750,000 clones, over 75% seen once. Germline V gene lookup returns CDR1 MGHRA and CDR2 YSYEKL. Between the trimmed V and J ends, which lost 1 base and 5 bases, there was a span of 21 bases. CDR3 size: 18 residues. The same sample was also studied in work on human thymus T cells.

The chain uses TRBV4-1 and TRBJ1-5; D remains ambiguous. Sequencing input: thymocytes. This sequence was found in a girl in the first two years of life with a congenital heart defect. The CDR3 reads CASSQGPWEPGEHQPQHF. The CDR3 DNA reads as TGCGCCAGCAGCCAAGGACCCTGGGAGCCGGGCGAACATCAGCCCCAGCATTTT.